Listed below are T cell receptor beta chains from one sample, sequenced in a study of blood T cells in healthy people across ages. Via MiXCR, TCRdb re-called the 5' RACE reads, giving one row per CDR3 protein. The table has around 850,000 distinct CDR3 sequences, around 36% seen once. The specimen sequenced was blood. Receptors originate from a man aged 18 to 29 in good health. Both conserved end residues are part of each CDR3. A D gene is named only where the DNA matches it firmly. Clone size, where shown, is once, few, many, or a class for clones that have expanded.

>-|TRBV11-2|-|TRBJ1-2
CASSLLVGDGYTF
TGTGCCAGCAGCTTACTGGTGGGGGACGGCTACACCTTC
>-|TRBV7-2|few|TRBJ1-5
CASSVTTSTNQPQHF
TGTGCCAGCAGCGTGACAACCTCGACGAATCAGCCCCAGCATTTT
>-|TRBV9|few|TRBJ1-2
CASLDGMYGYTF
TGTGCCAGCCTAGATGGGATGTATGGCTACACCTTC
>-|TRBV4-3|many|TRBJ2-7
CASSQATATSYEQYF
TGCGCCAGCAGCCAGGCCACAGCTACGTCCTACGAGCAGTACTTC
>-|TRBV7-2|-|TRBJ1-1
CASSPGLRIQAFF
TGTGCCAGCAGCCCAGGACTCCGGATTCAAGCTTTCTTT
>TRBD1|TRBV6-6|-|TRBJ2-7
CASRPIDRVYEQYF
TGTGCCAGCAGACCTATAGACAGGGTTTACGAGCAGTACTTC
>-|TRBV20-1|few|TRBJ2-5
CSARDVTNQETQYF
TGCAGTGCTAGAGATGTCACAAACCAAGAGACCCAGTACTTC
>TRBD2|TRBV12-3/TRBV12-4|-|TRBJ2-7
CASSLGTSGNEQYF
TGTGCCAGCAGTTTAGGGACTAGCGGGAATGAGCAGTACTTC
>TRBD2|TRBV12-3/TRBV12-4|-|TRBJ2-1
CASSPTSDEQFF
TGTGCCAGCAGTCCGACTAGCGATGAGCAGTTCTTC
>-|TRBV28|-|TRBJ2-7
CASSLGTTYRGYEQYF
TGTGCCAGCAGTTTGGGGACCACCTATAGGGGCTACGAGCAGTACTTC
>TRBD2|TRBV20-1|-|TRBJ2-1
CSVRGPSGYNEQFF
TGCAGTGTCAGAGGACCTAGCGGGTACAATGAGCAGTTCTTC
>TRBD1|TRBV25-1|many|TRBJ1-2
CASSEPGDRSNYGYTF
TGTGCCAGCAGTGAACCGGGGGACAGGAGTAACTATGGCTACACCTTC
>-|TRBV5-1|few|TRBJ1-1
CASSLETKNTEAFF
TGCGCCAGCAGCTTGGAGACAAAGAACACTGAAGCTTTCTTT
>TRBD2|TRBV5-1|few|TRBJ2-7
CASRYPDGREADEQYF
TGCGCCAGCCGATACCCGGACGGGAGGGAGGCTGACGAGCAGTACTTC
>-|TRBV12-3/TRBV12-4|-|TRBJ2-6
CVSSLGSTTGANVLTF
TGTGTTAGCAGTTTAGGTAGCACCACTGGGGCCAACGTCCTGACTTTC
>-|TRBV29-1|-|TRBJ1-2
CSVLGSQGYTF
TGCAGCGTTTTAGGAAGTCAAGGCTACACCTTC
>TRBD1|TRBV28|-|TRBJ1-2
CASSPATGFYGYTF
TGTGCCAGCAGTCCCGCGACAGGGTTCTATGGCTACACCTTC
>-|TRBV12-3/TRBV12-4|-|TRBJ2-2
CASSLRGSTGELFF
TGTGCCAGCAGTTTGAGAGGGAGTACCGGGGAGCTGTTTTTT
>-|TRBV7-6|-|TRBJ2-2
CASSLGQPTGELFF
TGTGCCAGCAGCTTAGGCCAGCCCACCGGGGAGCTGTTTTTT
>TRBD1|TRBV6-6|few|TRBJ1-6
CASSDRGQGLHF
TGTGCCAGCAGTGATAGAGGACAGGGCCTCCACTTT
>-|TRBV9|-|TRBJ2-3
CASSPRGGQGTDTQYF
TGTGCCAGCAGCCCTCGGGGGGGACAGGGCACAGATACGCAGTATTTT
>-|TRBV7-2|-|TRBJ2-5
CASSLTVRSARETQYF
TGTGCCAGCAGCCTGACTGTTAGGTCCGCTAGGGAGACCCAGTACTTC
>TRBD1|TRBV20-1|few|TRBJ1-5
CSARGRGISNQPQHF
TGCAGTGCTAGGGGCAGGGGGATAAGCAATCAGCCCCAGCATTTT
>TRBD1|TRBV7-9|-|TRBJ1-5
CASSLDRLNQPQHF
TGTGCCAGCAGCTTGGACAGGCTGAATCAGCCCCAGCATTTT
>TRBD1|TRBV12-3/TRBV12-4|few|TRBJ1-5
CASSTRTGGSPSNQPQHF
TGTGCCAGCAGTACCCGGACAGGGGGCTCTCCCAGCAATCAGCCCCAGCATTTT
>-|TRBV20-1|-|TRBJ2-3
CSVADGGQYF
TGCAGTGTCGCGGACGGTGGGCAGTATTTT
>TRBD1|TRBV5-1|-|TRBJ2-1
CASSWRQGENEQFF
TGCGCCAGCAGCTGGAGACAGGGTGAGAATGAGCAGTTCTTC
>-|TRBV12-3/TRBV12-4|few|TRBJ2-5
CASRMVVGETQYF
TGTGCCAGCAGGATGGTGGTCGGGGAGACCCAGTACTTC
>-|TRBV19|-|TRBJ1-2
CASSAGGYTF
TGTGCCAGTAGTGCGGGCGGCTACACCTTC
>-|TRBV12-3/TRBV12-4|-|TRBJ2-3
CASSASRGTDTQYF
TGTGCCAGCAGCGCCAGCCGGGGCACAGATACGCAGTATTTT
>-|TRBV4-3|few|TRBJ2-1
CASSRDAVGNEQFF
TGCGCCAGCAGCCGGGACGCGGTGGGCAATGAGCAGTTCTTC
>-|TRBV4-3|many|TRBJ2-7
CASSQDTVTYEQYF
TGCGCCAGCAGCCAAGATACAGTCACCTACGAGCAGTACTTC